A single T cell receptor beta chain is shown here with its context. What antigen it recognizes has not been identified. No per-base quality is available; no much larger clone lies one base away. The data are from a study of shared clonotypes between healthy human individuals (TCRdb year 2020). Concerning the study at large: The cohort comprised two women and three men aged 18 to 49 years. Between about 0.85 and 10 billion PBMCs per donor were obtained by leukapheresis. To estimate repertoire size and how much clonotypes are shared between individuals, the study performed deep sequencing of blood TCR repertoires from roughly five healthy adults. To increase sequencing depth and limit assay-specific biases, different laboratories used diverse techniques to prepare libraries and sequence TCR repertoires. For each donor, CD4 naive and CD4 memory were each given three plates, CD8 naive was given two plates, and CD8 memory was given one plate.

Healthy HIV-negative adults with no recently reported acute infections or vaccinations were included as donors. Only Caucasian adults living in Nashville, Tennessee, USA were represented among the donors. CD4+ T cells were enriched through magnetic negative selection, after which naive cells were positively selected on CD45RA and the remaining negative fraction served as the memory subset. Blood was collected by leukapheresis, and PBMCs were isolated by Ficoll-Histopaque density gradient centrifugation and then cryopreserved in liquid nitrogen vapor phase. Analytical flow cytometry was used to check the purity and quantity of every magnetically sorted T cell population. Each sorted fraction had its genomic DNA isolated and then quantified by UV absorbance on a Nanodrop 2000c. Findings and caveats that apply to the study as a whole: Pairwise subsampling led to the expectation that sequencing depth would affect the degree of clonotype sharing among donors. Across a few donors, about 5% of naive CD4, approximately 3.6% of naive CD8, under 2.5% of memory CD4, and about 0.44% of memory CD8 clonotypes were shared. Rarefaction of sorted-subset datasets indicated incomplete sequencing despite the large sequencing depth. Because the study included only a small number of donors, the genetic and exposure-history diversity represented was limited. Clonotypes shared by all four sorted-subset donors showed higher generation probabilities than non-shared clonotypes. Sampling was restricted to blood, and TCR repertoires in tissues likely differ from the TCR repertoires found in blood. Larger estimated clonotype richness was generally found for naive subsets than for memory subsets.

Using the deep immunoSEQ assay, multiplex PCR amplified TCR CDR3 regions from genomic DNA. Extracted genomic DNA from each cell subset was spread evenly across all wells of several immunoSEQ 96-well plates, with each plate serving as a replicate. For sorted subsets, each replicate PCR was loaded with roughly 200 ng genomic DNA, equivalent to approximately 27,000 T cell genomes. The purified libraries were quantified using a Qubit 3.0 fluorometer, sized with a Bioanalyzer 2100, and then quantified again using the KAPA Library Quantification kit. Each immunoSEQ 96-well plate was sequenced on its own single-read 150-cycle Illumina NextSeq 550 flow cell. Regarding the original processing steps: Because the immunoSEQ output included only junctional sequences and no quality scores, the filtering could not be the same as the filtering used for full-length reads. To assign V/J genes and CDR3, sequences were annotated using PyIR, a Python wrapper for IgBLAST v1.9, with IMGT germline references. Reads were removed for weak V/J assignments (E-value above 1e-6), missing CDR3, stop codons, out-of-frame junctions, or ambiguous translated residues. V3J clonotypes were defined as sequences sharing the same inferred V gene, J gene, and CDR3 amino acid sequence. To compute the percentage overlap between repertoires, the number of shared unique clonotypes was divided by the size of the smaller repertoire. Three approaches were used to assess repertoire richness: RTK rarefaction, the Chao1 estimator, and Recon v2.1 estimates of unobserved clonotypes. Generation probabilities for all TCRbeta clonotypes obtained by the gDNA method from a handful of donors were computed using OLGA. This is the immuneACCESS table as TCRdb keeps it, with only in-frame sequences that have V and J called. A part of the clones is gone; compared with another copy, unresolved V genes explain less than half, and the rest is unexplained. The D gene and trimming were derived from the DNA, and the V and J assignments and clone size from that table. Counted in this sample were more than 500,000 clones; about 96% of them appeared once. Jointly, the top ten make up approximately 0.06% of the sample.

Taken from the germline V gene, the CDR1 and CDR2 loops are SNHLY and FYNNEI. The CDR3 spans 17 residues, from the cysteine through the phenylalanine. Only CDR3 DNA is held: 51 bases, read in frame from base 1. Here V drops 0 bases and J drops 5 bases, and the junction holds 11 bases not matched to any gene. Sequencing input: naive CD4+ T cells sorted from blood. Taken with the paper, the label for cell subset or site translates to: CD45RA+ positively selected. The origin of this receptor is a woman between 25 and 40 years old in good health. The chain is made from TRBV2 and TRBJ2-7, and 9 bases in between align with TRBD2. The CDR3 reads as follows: CASSEARGLAGLHEQYF. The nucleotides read TGTGCCAGCAGTGAAGCGCGCGGGCTAGCGGGACTCCACGAGCAGTACTTC.